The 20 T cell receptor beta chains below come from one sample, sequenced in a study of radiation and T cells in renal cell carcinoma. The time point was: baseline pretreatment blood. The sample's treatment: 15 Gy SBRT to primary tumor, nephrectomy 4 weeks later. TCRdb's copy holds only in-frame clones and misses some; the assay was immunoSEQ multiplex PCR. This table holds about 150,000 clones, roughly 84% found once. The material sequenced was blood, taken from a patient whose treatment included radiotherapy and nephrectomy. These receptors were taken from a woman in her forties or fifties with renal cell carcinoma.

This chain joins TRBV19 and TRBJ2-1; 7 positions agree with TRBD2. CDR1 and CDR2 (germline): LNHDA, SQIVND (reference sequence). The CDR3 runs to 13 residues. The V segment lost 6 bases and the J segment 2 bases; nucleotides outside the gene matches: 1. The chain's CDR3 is CASRGLAYNEQFF. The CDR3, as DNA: TGTGCCAGTAGAGGACTAGCCTACAATGAGCAGTTCTTC.

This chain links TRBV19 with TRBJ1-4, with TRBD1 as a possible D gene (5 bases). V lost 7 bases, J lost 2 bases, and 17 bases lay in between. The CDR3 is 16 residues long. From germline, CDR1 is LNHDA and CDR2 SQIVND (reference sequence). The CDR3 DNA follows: TGTGCCAGTACCCAATATCCGGGACCCACTAATGAAAAACTGTTTTTT. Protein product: CASTQYPGPTNEKLFF.

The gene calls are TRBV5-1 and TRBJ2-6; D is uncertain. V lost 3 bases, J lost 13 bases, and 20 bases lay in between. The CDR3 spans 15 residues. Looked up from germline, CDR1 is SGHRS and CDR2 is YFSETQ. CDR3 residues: CASSYDLDRRVVLTF. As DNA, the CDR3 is TGCGCCAGCAGCTACGACTTGGACCGACGTGTGGTCCTGACTTTC. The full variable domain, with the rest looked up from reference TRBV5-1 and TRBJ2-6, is KAGVTQTPRYLIKTRGQQVTLSCSPISGHRSVSWYQQTPGQGLQFLFEYFSETQRNKGNFPGRFSGRQFSNSRSEMNVSTLELGDSALYLCASSYDLDRRVVLTFGAGSRLTVL.

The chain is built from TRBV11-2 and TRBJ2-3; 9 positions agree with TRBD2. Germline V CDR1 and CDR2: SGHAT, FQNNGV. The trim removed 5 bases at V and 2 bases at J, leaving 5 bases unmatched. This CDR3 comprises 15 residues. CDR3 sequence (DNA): TGTGCCAGCAGCATCGTAGCGGGGGCCACAGATACGCAGTATTTT. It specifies CASSIVAGATDTQYF.

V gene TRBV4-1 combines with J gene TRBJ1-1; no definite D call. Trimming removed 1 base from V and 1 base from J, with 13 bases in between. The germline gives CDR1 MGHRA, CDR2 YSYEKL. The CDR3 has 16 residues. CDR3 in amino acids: CASSQVGRQKNTEAFF. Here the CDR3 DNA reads TGCGCCAGCAGCCAAGTAGGGCGGCAAAAGAACACTGAAGCTTTCTTT.

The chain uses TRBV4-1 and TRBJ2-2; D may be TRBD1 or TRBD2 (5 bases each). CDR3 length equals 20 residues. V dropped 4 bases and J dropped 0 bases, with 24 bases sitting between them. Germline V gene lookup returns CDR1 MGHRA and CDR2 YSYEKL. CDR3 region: CASSRIPYGTSYPNTGELFF. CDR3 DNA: TGCGCCAGCAGCCGGATCCCTTATGGGACGTCCTACCCGAACACCGGGGAGCTGTTTTTT.

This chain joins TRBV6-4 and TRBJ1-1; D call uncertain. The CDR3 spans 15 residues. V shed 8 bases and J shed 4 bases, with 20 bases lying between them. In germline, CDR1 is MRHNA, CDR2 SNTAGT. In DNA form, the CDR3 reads TGTGCCAGCGGAGAGTGGGCAGGCGGGATCACTGAAGCTTTCTTT. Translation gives CASGEWAGGITEAFF.

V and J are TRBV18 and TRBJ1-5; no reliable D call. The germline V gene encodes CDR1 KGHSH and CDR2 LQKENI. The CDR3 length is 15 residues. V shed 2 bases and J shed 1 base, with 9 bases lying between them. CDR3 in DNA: TGTGCCAGCTCACCAGAAGTTTTGAGCAATCAGCCCCAGCATTTT. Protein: CASSPEVLSNQPQHF.

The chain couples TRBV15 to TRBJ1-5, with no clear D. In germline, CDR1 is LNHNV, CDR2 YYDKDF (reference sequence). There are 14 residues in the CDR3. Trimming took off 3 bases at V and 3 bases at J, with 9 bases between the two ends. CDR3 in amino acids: CATSSGYSNQPQHF. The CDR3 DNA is TGTGCCACCAGCAGTGGGTATTCCAATCAGCCCCAGCATTTT.

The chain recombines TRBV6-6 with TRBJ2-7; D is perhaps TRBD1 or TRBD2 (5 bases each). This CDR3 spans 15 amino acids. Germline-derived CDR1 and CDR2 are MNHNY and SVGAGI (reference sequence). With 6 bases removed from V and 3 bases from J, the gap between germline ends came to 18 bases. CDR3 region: CASSYIGGGSYEQYF. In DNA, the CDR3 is TGTGCCAGCAGCTACATCGGTGGGGGAAGCTACGAGCAGTACTTC.

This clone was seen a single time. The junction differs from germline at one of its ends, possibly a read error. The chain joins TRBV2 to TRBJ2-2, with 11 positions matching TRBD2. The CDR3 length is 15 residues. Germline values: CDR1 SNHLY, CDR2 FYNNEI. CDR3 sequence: CVSTLTSGVGGELFF. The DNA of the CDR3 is TGTGTCAGCACTTTGACTAGCGGGGTTGGCGGGGAGCTGTTTTTT.

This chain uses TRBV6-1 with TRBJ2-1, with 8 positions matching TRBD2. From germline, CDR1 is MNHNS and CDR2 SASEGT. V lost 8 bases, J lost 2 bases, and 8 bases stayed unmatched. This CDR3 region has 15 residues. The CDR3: CASRVRRGAYNEQFF. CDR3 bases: TGTGCCAGCCGTGTACGGCGGGGGGCCTACAATGAGCAGTTCTTC.

CDR3 sequence reads: CASSLSGTSYGYTF. The DNA for the CDR3 is TGCGCCAGCAGCTTGTCTGGGACAAGCTATGGCTACACCTTC. The rearrangement uses TRBV5-1 and TRBJ1-2, with D possibly being TRBD1 (6 bases). Trimming pared 1 base from V and 4 bases from J, leaving 11 bases between. Germline CDR1 and CDR2: SGHRS and YFSETQ. The CDR3 contains 14 residues. Full variable domain (outside the CDR3, taken from reference TRBV5-1 and TRBJ1-2): KAGVTQTPRYLIKTRGQQVTLSCSPISGHRSVSWYQQTPGQGLQFLFEYFSETQRNKGNFPGRFSGRQFSNSRSEMNVSTLELGDSALYLCASSLSGTSYGYTFGSGTRLTVV.

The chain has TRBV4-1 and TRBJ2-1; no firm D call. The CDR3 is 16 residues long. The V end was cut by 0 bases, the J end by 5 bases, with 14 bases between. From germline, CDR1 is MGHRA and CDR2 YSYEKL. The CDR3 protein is CASSQDPPPTDNEQFF. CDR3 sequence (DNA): TGCGCCAGCAGCCAAGATCCCCCCCCTACGGACAATGAGCAGTTCTTC.

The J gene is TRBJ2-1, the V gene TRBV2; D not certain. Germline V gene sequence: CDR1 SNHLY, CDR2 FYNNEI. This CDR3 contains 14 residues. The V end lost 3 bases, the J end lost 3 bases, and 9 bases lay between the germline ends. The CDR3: CASSEEPGYNEQFF. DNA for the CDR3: TGTGCCAGCAGTGAGGAACCAGGCTACAATGAGCAGTTCTTC.

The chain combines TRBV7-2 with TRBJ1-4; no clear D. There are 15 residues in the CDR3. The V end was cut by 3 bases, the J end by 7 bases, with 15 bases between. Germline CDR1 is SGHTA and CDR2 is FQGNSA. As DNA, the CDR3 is TGTGCCAGCAGCTTCGCTACCTTAACGGGTGAAAAACTGTTTTTT. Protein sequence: CASSFATLTGEKLFF.

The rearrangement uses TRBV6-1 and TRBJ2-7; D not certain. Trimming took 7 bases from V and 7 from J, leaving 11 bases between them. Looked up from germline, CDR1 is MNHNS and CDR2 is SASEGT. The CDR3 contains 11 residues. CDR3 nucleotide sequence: TGTGCCAGCAAGGCGGCGATAGAGCAGTACTTC. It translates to CASKAAIEQYF.

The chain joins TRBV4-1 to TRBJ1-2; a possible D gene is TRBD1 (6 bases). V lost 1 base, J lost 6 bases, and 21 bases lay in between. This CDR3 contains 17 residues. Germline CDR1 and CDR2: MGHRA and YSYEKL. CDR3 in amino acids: CASSQGSFREDSDGYTF. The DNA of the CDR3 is TGCGCCAGCAGCCAAGGGTCATTCAGAGAGGACAGCGATGGCTACACCTTC.

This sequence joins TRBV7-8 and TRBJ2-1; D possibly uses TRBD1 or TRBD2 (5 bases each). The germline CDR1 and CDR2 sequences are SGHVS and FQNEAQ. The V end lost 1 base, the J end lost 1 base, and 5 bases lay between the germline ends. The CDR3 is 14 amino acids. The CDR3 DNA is TGTGCCAGCAGCTTAGGGGGGTCCTACAATGAGCAGTTCTTC. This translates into CASSLGGSYNEQFF. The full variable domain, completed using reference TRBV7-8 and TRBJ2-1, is GAGVSQSPRYKVAKRGQDVALRCDPISGHVSLFWYQQALGQGPEFLTYFQNEAQLDKSGLPSDRFFAERPEGSVSTLKIQRTQQEDSAVYLCASSLGGSYNEQFFGPGTRLTVL.

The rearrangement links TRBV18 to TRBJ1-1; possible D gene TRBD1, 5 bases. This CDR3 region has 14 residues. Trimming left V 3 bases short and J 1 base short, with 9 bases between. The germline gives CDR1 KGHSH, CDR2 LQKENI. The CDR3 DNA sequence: TGTGCCAGCTCACCTGGGGACGGGAACACTGAAGCTTTCTTT. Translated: CASSPGDGNTEAFF.